Listed here are 12 T cell receptor beta chains from one sample, sequenced in a study of T cell responses to AZD1222 COVID-19 vaccine. The assay was immunoSEQ multiplex PCR, and TCRdb's table has in-frame clones only and misses some. The table shows 150,000 to 200,000 clones, with 91% occurring only once. The material sequenced was peripheral blood, taken on day 0 of AZD1222 vaccination. These receptors were obtained from an adult in good health.

The chain joins TRBV28 to TRBJ1-3; the D gene is possibly TRBD1 (6 bases). This CDR3 is 14 amino acids long. CDR1 is MDHEN, CDR2 SYDVKM, per germline. The ends were cut back, 4 bases at V and 5 bases at J, with 12 bases in the middle. CDR3 sequence (DNA): TGTGCCAGCAGTTCGCAGGGGAGTAGAAACACCATATATTTT. It is translated as CASSSQGSRNTIYF.

The V call is TRBV3-1 (or the pseudogene TRBV3-2), the J call TRBJ2-7, with no clear D. The CDR3 spans 13 residues. Germline CDR1 LGHDT, CDR2 YNNKEL (reference sequence). Trimming took off 1 base at V and 2 bases at J, with 6 bases between the two ends. CDR3 bases: TGTGCCAGCAGCCAAGGCCAGACCTACGAGCAGTACTTC. The encoded protein is CASSQGQTYEQYF.

V usage is TRBV7-6 and J usage is TRBJ2-1, with 8 bases matching TRBD1. The CDR3 is 17 residues long. Per germline, CDR1 SGHVS and CDR2 FNYEAQ. V was clipped by 4 bases and J by 0 bases; unmatched bases: 8. CDR3 bases: TGTGCCAGCAGCTATGGGCTCGGGACAGGCTCCTACAATGAGCAGTTCTTC. It translates to CASSYGLGTGSYNEQFF.

The gene calls are TRBV11-1 and TRBJ2-7; possibly TRBD1 or TRBD2 for D (5 bases each). V was trimmed by 5 bases and J by 2 bases, leaving 10 bases between them. Germline V gene lookup returns CDR1 SGHAT and CDR2 FQDESV (reference sequence). The CDR3 consists of 13 residues. CDR3 amino acids: CASSQGPAYEQYF. The CDR3 DNA sequence: TGTGCCAGCAGCCAGGGACCCGCCTACGAGCAGTACTTC.

This clone was observed a single time. This CDR3 is CASSSWTSGSNEQFF. The CDR3 DNA follows: TGCGCCAGCAGCTCGTGGACTAGCGGGAGTAATGAGCAGTTCTTC. The chain employs TRBV5-1 and TRBJ2-1, with TRBD2 matching 13 bases. Trimming removed 3 bases from V and 7 bases from J; junction bases left unmatched: 4. The CDR3 consists of 15 residues. CDR1 is SGHRS, CDR2 YFSETQ, per germline.

The chain links TRBV28 to TRBJ2-2; TRBD2 matches 7 bases. Looked up from germline, CDR1 is MDHEN and CDR2 is SYDVKM. The CDR3 loop spans 15 amino acids. The J segment lost 2 bases and the V segment lost 2 bases, leaving 2 bases of the junction unmatched. The CDR3 loop reads CASSLASGNTGELFF. DNA of the CDR3: TGTGCCAGCAGTTTAGCTAGCGGAAACACCGGGGAGCTGTTTTTT.

This chain links TRBV6-5 with TRBJ1-5; no clear D gene. The germline gives CDR1 MNHEY, CDR2 SVGAGI. The length of the CDR3 is 13 residues. V was clipped by 6 bases and J by 9 bases, with 15 bases between them. The CDR3 spells CASSPWVGGPQHF. DNA of the CDR3: TGTGCCAGCAGCCCCTGGGTGGGCGGGCCCCAGCATTTT.

This clone was counted a single time. This CDR3 reads CAFPRTSGRQGEETQYF. CDR3 DNA: TGTGCCTTCCCACGGACTAGCGGGAGGCAAGGGGAAGAGACCCAGTACTTC. The V and J genes are TRBV30 and TRBJ2-5; 14 nucleotides align to TRBD2. CDR1 and CDR2 from the germline V gene are GTSNPN and SVGIG (reference sequence). CDR3 size: 17 residues. V shed 7 bases, J shed 3 bases, and the junction held 13 bases outside the gene matches.

The V call is TRBV10-3, the J call TRBJ2-3, with D unresolved. The CDR3 has 14 amino acids. CDR1 and CDR2 from the germline V gene are ENHRY and SYGVKD. Trimming removed 3 bases at V and 1 base at J, with 8 bases between. CDR3 in DNA: TGTGCCATCAGTGACACGGCCGGCACAGATACGCAGTATTTT. Amino acids: CAISDTAGTDTQYF.

V and J are TRBV6-5 and TRBJ1-2; no definite D call. Germline CDR1 and CDR2: MNHEY and SVGAGI. V lost 7 bases and J 5 bases, leaving 11 bases between the germline ends. The CDR3 is 12 amino acids. The CDR3 nucleotides are TGTGCCAGCACACGCGTTCGTTATGGCTACACCTTC. It is translated as CASTRVRYGYTF.

The chain employs TRBV7-2 and TRBJ1-5; D gene ambiguous. The CDR3 is 14 amino acids. Deletions cut 5 bases from V and 1 base from J, with 9 bases between. Per germline, CDR1 SGHTA and CDR2 FQGNSA. CDR3 in DNA: TGTGCCAGCAGCCCGACCGGGAGCAATCAGCCCCAGCATTTT. Its translation: CASSPTGSNQPQHF.

A note on this clone: Within the sample, other DNA sequences also encode this same CDR3. The chain couples TRBV7-2 to TRBJ2-2; D remains ambiguous. This CDR3 has 14 amino acids. V lost 1 base, J lost 0 bases, and 3 bases lay in between. Looked up from germline, CDR1 is SGHTA and CDR2 is FQGNSA. CDR3 nucleotides: TGTGCCAGCAGCTTAGGGACGAACACCGGGGAGCTGTTTTTT. As protein: CASSLGTNTGELFF. The complete variable domain, with remaining parts taken from reference TRBV7-2 and TRBJ2-2, reads GAGVSQSPSNKVTEKGKDVELRCDPISGHTALYWYRQSLGQGLEFLIYFQGNSAPDKSGLPSDRFSAERTGGSVSTLTIQRTQQEDSAVYLCASSLGTNTGELFFGEGSRLTVL.